The clone carrying this TCR beta chain was observed once. These data belong to a study of blood T cell repertoires in COVID-19. Study context: COVID-19 samples collected from the United States, Italy and Spain covered acute and convalescent phases. The cDNA or gDNA used as material had been derived from T cells, B-cell-depleted T cells, or PBMCs.

The V and J ends lost 5 bases and 8 bases, in that order; junction bases with no gene match: 12. The CDR3 contains 15 residues. Germline V gives CDR1 GTSNPN, CDR2 SVGIG (reference sequence). In the original processing: Reference gene primers were amplified, and this amplification served to estimate nucleated cell counts. Libraries were prepared by immunoSEQ multiplex PCR; TCRdb keeps only in-frame clonotypes and omits some of them. V and J calls and clone size come straight from that table; D and trimming were deduced from the DNA. The profile covers roughly 150,000 clones, with over 80% appearing a single time and roughly 9.1% taken by the ten largest.

The sample consisted of peripheral blood. This sequence joins TRBV30 and TRBJ1-6, with 7 positions matching TRBD1. The origin of this receptor is a woman of 80 years or more with active or convalescent COVID-19. CDR3 DNA: TGTGCCTGGGAAAACAGGGGTCGACCTCATTCACCCCTCCACTTT. Translation gives CAWENRGRPHSPLHF.